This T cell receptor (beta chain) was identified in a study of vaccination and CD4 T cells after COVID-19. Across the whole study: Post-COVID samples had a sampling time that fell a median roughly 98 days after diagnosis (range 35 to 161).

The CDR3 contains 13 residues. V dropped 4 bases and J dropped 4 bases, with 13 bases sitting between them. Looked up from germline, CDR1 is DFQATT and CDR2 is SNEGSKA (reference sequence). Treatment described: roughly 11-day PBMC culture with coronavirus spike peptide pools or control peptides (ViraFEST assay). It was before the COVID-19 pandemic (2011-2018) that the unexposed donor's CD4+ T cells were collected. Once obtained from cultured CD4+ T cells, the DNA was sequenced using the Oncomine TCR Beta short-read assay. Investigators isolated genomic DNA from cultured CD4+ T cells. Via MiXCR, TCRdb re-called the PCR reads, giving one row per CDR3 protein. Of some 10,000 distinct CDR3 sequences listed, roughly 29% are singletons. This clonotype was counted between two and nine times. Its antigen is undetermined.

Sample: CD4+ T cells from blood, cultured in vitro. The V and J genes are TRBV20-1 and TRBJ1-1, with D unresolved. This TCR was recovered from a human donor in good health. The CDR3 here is CSATPRHSTEAFF. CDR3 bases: TGCAGTGCTACTCCGCGACACAGCACTGAAGCTTTCTTT.